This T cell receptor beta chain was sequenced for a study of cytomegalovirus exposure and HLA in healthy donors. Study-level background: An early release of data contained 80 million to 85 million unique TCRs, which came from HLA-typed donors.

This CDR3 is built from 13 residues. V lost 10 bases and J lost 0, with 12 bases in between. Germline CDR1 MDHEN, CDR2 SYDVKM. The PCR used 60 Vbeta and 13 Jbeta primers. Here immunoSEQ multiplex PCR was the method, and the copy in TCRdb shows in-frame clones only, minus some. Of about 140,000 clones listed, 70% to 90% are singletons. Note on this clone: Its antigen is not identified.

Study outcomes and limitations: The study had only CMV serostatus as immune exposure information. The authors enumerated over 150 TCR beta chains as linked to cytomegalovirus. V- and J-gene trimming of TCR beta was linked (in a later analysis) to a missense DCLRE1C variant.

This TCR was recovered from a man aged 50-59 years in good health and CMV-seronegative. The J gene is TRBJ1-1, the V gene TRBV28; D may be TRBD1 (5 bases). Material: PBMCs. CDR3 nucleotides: TGTGCCACCCAGCGACAGATGAACACTGAAGCTTTCTTT. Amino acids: CATQRQMNTEAFF.